Listed here are 25 T cell receptor beta chains from one sample, sequenced in a study of technical replicates of blood from a handful of donors. Sequencing used immunoSEQ multiplex PCR; TCRdb keeps in-frame clones, though not all of them. The table lists about 79,000 clones, 90% to 95% of them singletons. The sequencing sample was made of T cells isolated from PBMCs. The receptor source for this set is a human donor in good health.

The sample holds one count of this clone. The rearrangement uses TRBV28 and TRBJ1-3; D gene uncertain. Germline values: CDR1 MDHEN, CDR2 SYDVKM. V shed 6 bases and J shed 2 bases, with 5 bases lying between them. This CDR3 has 12 residues. In DNA form, the CDR3 reads TGTGCCAGCAGCCCTGCTGGAAACACCATATATTTT. Encoded protein: CASSPAGNTIYF.

V usage is TRBV7-9 and J usage is TRBJ2-5; D gene ambiguous. The V gene lost 3 bases and the J gene lost 4 bases, with 12 bases spanning the gap. Germline V gene lookup returns CDR1 SEHNR and CDR2 FQNEAQ (reference sequence). This CDR3 spans 14 amino acids. CDR3 bases: TGTGCCAGCAGCTTCGGCGGTGTCGTAGAGACCCAGTACTTC. Amino acids: CASSFGGVVETQYF. Drawing the rest from reference TRBV7-9 and TRBJ2-5, the complete variable domain is DTGVSQNPRHKITKRGQNVTFRCDPISEHNRLYWYRQTLGQGPEFLTYFQNEAQLEKSRLLSDRFSAERPKGSFSTLEIQRTEQGDSAMYLCASSFGGVVETQYFGPGTRLLVL.

The gene calls are TRBV5-6 and TRBJ2-3; D possibly corresponds to TRBD1 (5 bases). The CDR3 is 16 residues long. V was shortened by 5 bases and J by 0 bases, with 16 bases between the two germline ends. Looked up from germline, CDR1 is SGHDT and CDR2 is YYEEEE. In nucleotides, the CDR3 is TGTGCCAGCAGTTCTCTCACTCAGGGTAGCACAGATACGCAGTATTTT. Amino acid sequence: CASSSLTQGSTDTQYF.

This clone was detected only once. The chain recombines TRBV29-1 with TRBJ2-3; possibly TRBD1 for D (6 bases). The CDR3 is 15 residues long. V dropped 0 bases and J dropped 4 bases, with 14 bases sitting between them. Germline CDR1 is SQVTM and CDR2 is ANQGSEA. CDR3 coding DNA: TGCAGCGTTGAAGATTCACAGGGAAATGCAGATACGCAGTATTTT. Translating gives CSVEDSQGNADTQYF.

This clone occurred once. The CDR3 loop is CASSVDPSGHQETQYF. The CDR3 bases are TGTGCCAGCAGCGTAGACCCCAGCGGCCACCAAGAGACCCAGTACTTC. V is TRBV9 and J is TRBJ2-5; weak D call: TRBD2 (5 bases). The CDR3 extends over 16 amino acids. Germline V gives CDR1 SGDLS, CDR2 YYNGEE. Trimming pared 0 bases from V and 0 bases from J, leaving 12 bases between.

CDR3 loop: CSGATVSGTYEQYF. CDR3 DNA: TGCAGCGGGGCGACAGTTAGCGGGACTTACGAGCAGTACTTC. This chain links TRBV29-1 with TRBJ2-7, with 8 bases identical to TRBD2. Germline V lookup: CDR1 SQVTM, CDR2 ANQGSEA. The CDR3 consists of 14 residues. V was pared by 7 bases and J by 4 bases, with 12 bases of the junction left unmatched.

The genes are TRBV2 and TRBJ1-1; 7 bases align to TRBD1. Germline trimming cut 4 bases from V and 0 bases from J; bases unmatched to any gene: 8. The CDR3 covers 16 residues. Germline V lookup: CDR1 SNHLY, CDR2 FYNNEI. The CDR3 sequence is CASSGDPTGLNTEAFF. CDR3 in DNA: TGTGCCAGCAGTGGGGACCCGACAGGGCTGAACACTGAAGCTTTCTTT.

V is TRBV29-1 and J is TRBJ1-2, with D unclear. The CDR3 length is 11 residues. Germline values: CDR1 SQVTM, CDR2 ANQGSEA. The CDR3 sequence: CRAGTNYGYTF. CDR3 in DNA: TGCAGGGCGGGCACTAACTATGGCTACACCTTC. The variable domain in full, completed from reference TRBV29-1 and TRBJ1-2, reads SAVISQKPSRDICQRGTSLTIQCQVDSQVTMMFWYRQQPGQSLTLIATANQGSEATYESGFVIDKFPISRPNLTFSTLTVSNMSPEDSSIYLCRAGTNYGYTFGSGTRLTVV.

The rearrangement joins TRBV7-9 to TRBJ2-3; perhaps TRBD2 as D (5 bases). CDR1 and CDR2 from the germline V gene are SEHNR and FQNEAQ (reference sequence). This CDR3 spans 15 amino acids. V was trimmed by 2 bases and J by 6 bases, leaving 15 bases between them. In DNA, the CDR3 is TGTGCCAGCAGCTTAACCGACGGAGGTGGGGATACGCAGTATTTT. The encoded protein is CASSLTDGGGDTQYF.

This sequence joins TRBV5-6 and TRBJ2-1; 9 positions agree with TRBD2. CDR1 and CDR2 (germline): SGHDT, YYEEEE. J was trimmed by 6 bases and V by 3 bases; bases with no gene match: 13. The CDR3 covers 17 residues. CDR3 sequence: CASSWRAGGIGVNEQFF. CDR3 nucleotides: TGTGCCAGCAGCTGGAGGGCGGGAGGGATTGGGGTCAATGAGCAGTTCTTC.

This clone was observed a handful of times. The V gene is TRBV28, the J gene TRBJ1-1; D is unclear. Germline V gives CDR1 MDHEN, CDR2 SYDVKM. This CDR3 is built from 13 residues. Trimming removed 5 bases from V and 0 bases from J, with 7 bases in between. In DNA form, the CDR3 reads TGTGCCAGCAGTCGACTCGTGAACACTGAAGCTTTCTTT. Its protein is CASSRLVNTEAFF.

The chain employs TRBV11-2 and TRBJ2-3; 11 bases agree with TRBD1. V lost 5 bases and J lost 4; bases outside the gene matches: 17. The CDR3 is 19 residues long. Germline CDR1 reads SGHAT; CDR2 reads FQNNGV. The DNA for the CDR3 is TGTGCCAGCAGCCGTCTTACGGACAGGGGGCTTTCGGACGCAGATACGCAGTATTTT. Its translation: CASSRLTDRGLSDADTQYF.

The chain employs TRBV2 and TRBJ1-6; 8 bases are a match to TRBD1. V shed 6 bases and J 12 bases; nucleotides not matched to a gene: 22. The CDR3 runs 18 residues. Per germline, CDR1 SNHLY and CDR2 FYNNEI. CDR3 protein: CASSRRQGRTSSTLPLHF. The CDR3 DNA sequence: TGTGCCAGCAGCCGCAGACAGGGGAGAACGTCCTCAACCTTACCCCTCCACTTT.

J is TRBJ1-2 and V is TRBV29-1; D is undetermined. CDR3 length: 11 residues. CDR1 and CDR2 (germline): SQVTM, ANQGSEA. The germline V and J ends were trimmed by 7 bases and 3 bases, with 9 bases remaining between them. CDR3 nucleotide sequence: TGCAGCGGAAAGATAGACTATGGCTACACCTTC. As protein: CSGKIDYGYTF.

The chain has TRBV6-6 and TRBJ2-3; the match to TRBD2 covers 7 bases. The CDR3 sequence is 14 residues long. The J segment lost 2 bases and the V segment lost 7 bases, leaving 6 bases of the junction unmatched. The germline CDR1 and CDR2 sequences are MNHNY and SVGAGI (reference sequence). CDR3: CASTPRGDTDTQYF. CDR3 DNA sequence: TGTGCCAGCACCCCACGGGGGGACACAGATACGCAGTATTTT.

The chain carries TRBV6-5 and TRBJ2-5; D possibly corresponds to TRBD2 (6 bases). The length of the CDR3 is 13 residues. Germline CDR1 and CDR2: MNHEY and SVGAGI. Trimming removed 8 bases from V and 5 bases from J, with 15 bases in between. CDR3 in DNA: TGTGCCAGCCGTGGGGGGTCCGGGGAGACCCAGTACTTC. Translation gives CASRGGSGETQYF.

This clone occurred a few times. The chain joins TRBV5-4 to TRBJ2-1, with a possible D match to TRBD1 (6 bases). The CDR3 is 15 residues long. The germline gives CDR1 SGHNT, CDR2 YYREEE (reference sequence). V lost 4 bases, J lost 6 bases, and 17 bases lay in between. Here the CDR3 reads CASSPLGGQTNEQFF. The CDR3 nucleotides read TGTGCCAGCAGCCCCCTTGGTGGACAGACCAATGAGCAGTTCTTC.

The chain joins TRBV4-1 to TRBJ1-5, with 7 bases aligning to TRBD1. V lost 0 bases to trimming and J lost 4 bases; unmatched junction nucleotides: 6. The CDR3 contains 16 residues. The germline gives CDR1 MGHRA, CDR2 YSYEKL. The CDR3 reads CASSQERTGLNQPQHF. Here the CDR3 DNA reads TGCGCCAGCAGCCAAGAGAGGACAGGCCTTAATCAGCCCCAGCATTTT.

This rearrangement joins TRBV6-4 to TRBJ2-3, with 7 bases identical to TRBD2. The V gene's germline CDR1 is MRHNA and CDR2 SNTAGT. There are 15 residues in the CDR3. V was clipped by 3 bases and J by 2 bases; unmatched bases: 5. The CDR3 is CASSEGGRDTDTQYF. CDR3 nucleotides: TGTGCCAGCAGTGAAGGCGGGAGAGACACAGATACGCAGTATTTT.

The chain carries TRBV4-2 and TRBJ2-7; D ambiguous. Germline assignment: CDR1 LGHNA and CDR2 YNFKEQ. V was clipped by 3 bases and J by 6 bases, with 21 bases between them. The CDR3 consists of 16 residues. The CDR3 bases are TGTGCCAGCAGCCATCCTTCGACTGGAGCCCCTCTCGAGCAGTACTTC. Its translation is CASSHPSTGAPLEQYF.

The chain couples TRBV5-4 to TRBJ1-3; the D is unclear. Germline V gene lookup returns CDR1 SGHNT and CDR2 YYREEE (reference sequence). The CDR3 has 14 residues. V lost 4 bases, J lost 3 bases, and 11 bases lay in between. The CDR3 is CASSPGYLGNTIYF. CDR3 DNA: TGTGCCAGCAGCCCGGGGTATCTTGGAAACACCATATATTTT. The complete variable domain, with remaining parts taken from reference TRBV5-4 and TRBJ1-3, reads ETGVTQSPTHLIKTRGQQVTLRCSSQSGHNTVSWYQQALGQGPQFIFQYYREEENGRGNFPPRFSGLQFPNYSSELNVNALELDDSALYLCASSPGYLGNTIYFGEGSWLTVV.

The chain has TRBV19 and TRBJ2-2; D is ambiguous. There are 14 residues in the CDR3. The germline CDR1 and CDR2 sequences are LNHDA and SQIVND (reference sequence). V lost 3 bases to trimming and J lost 2 bases, with 7 bases between them. CDR3 sequence (DNA): TGTGCCAGTAGTATTCCCCTAAACACCGGGGAGCTGTTTTTT. Translating it yields CASSIPLNTGELFF.

This sequence joins TRBV10-3 and TRBJ1-2, with 7 positions matching TRBD1. There are 14 residues in the CDR3. The germline V gene encodes CDR1 ENHRY and CDR2 SYGVKD. With 3 bases clipped from V and 2 bases from J, the junction kept 3 bases outside the gene matches. CDR3 residues: CAISDPGQNYGYTF. CDR3 nucleotides: TGTGCCATCAGTGATCCGGGACAGAACTATGGCTACACCTTC.

V and J are TRBV30 and TRBJ1-4, with D tentatively TRBD1 (6 bases). Germline values: CDR1 GTSNPN, CDR2 SVGIG (reference sequence). V was pared by 1 base and J by 4 bases, with 10 bases between. The CDR3 contains 14 residues. The CDR3 region has the DNA TGTGCCTGGAGTGGGACAGCTATTAATGAAAAACTGTTTTTT. It translates to CAWSGTAINEKLFF.

The V and J genes are TRBV27 and TRBJ2-2, with TRBD1 as a possible D gene (6 bases). Trimming cost V 6 bases and J 5 bases, with 16 bases left between them. The CDR3 runs 15 residues. Germline values: CDR1 MNHEY, CDR2 SMNVEV (reference sequence). CDR3 protein: CASRGGNQGTGELFF. The DNA for the CDR3 is TGTGCCAGCAGAGGGGGTAATCAAGGGACCGGGGAGCTGTTTTTT.